A few counts support the clone carrying this T cell receptor beta chain. The antigen is not known. This specimen comes from a study of beta chain features in type 1 diabetes. As every portion of the isolated RNA was reverse transcribed, the sequencing read expressed TCRB transcripts. Roughly 3.6 million reads on average were seen across naive, central memory and regulatory T cell samples. Only in-frame clones appear in the TCRdb table, and some are missing; sequencing was by immunoSEQ multiplex PCR. The sample has some 700,000 clones; about an eighth are singletons. General study points: All four CD4+ subsets of Type 1 diabetes patients contained TCRB CDR3s that were moderately but significantly shorter.

Germline CDR1 is MNHEY and CDR2 is SMNVEV (reference sequence). V lost 8 bases to trimming and J lost 1 base, with 18 bases between them. The CDR3 length is 17 residues. The V gene is TRBV27, the J gene TRBJ2-6; tentative D call: TRBD1 (5 bases). The receptor was isolated from a man younger than 35 with type 1 diabetes. What was sequenced was naive CD4+ T cells from blood. The CDR3 nucleotides are TGTGCCAGCCGTCCTAGGGGCCCTCCGTCTGGGGCCAACGTCCTGACTTTC. Amino acid sequence: CASRPRGPPSGANVLTF.